This entry lists 5 T cell receptor beta chains sequenced from one sample in a study of a mutant IDH1 vaccine in newly diagnosed glioma. Sequencing was performed with immunoSEQ multiplex PCR; in TCRdb, only in-frame clones are kept and a portion is missing. Of roughly 130,000 clones in the sample, 80% were seen once. These receptors' antigens are unknown. The time point: week 11, during vaccination. A 20-mer mutant IDH1 peptide at 300 ug was injected subcutaneously with topical imiquimod. The sample consisted of PBMCs, taken from a glioma patient whose treatment included an IDH1 peptide vaccine. The receptors shown here come from a man aged 35 to 55 with glioma.

V usage is TRBV18 and J usage is TRBJ2-3; TRBD2 is a possible D gene (5 bases). Trimming cost V 3 bases and J 8 bases, with 15 bases left between them. The CDR3 is 14 residues long. Germline CDR1 KGHSH, CDR2 LQKENI. The CDR3 bases are TGTGCCAGCTCACCGTCTCCTAGCCGCCCTACGCAGTATTTT. Translating it yields CASSPSPSRPTQYF.

The sample holds one count of this clone. This rearrangement joins TRBV4-3 to TRBJ2-3; D not resolved. Germline CDR1 reads LGHNA; CDR2 reads YSLEER. The V end was cut by 2 bases, the J end by 0 bases, with 3 bases between. This CDR3 spans 13 amino acids. CDR3 in DNA: TGCGCCAGCAGCCAAATGAGCACAGATACGCAGTATTTT. Translated: CASSQMSTDTQYF.

This rearrangement joins TRBV6-6 to TRBJ2-2; tentative D call: TRBD2 (5 bases). Germline loops: CDR1 MNHNY, CDR2 SVGAGI (reference sequence). The CDR3 totals 15 residues. Trimming removed 7 bases from V and 5 bases from J, with 17 bases in between. CDR3 residues: CASTERPSGTGELFF. The CDR3 DNA is TGTGCCAGCACCGAGCGACCCAGCGGTACCGGGGAGCTGTTTTTT.

The chain employs TRBV6-1 and TRBJ1-2, with 8 nucleotides matching TRBD1. The CDR3 consists of 17 residues. V shed 4 bases and J 4 bases; nucleotides not matched to a gene: 14. The germline CDR1 and CDR2 sequences are MNHNS and SASEGT. CDR3: CASSGLMDRVYSYGYTF. DNA of the CDR3: TGTGCCAGCAGTGGACTTATGGACAGGGTTTATAGCTATGGCTACACCTTC.

The rearrangement links TRBV2 to TRBJ2-7; D uncertain. Between the trimmed V and J ends, which lost 5 bases and 0 bases, there was a span of 11 bases. This CDR3 is built from 14 residues. Germline V gives CDR1 SNHLY, CDR2 FYNNEI. DNA of the CDR3: TGTGCCAGCAGTCCCCAGGTCCTCTCCTACGAGCAGTACTTC. Encoded protein: CASSPQVLSYEQYF.